This TCR beta chain was sequenced during a study of blood T cell repertoires in COVID-19. Study at large: The United States, Italy and Spain provided the acute and convalescent COVID-19 samples.

Per the germline V gene, CDR1 is MDHEN and CDR2 is SYDVKM. Unmatched junction bases numbered 8, after V lost 6 bases and J lost 7 bases. The CDR3 has 14 amino acids. Authors' methods: Nucleated cell counts were estimated from reference gene primer amplification. Data came from immunoSEQ multiplex PCR; TCRdb stores just in-frame clones and leaves some out. That table supplies the V and J calls and clone size; D and trimming were determined from the DNA. The sample has around 260,000 clones; under 85% are singletons. Seattle cases were enrolled at active infection and followed longitudinally. The chain employs TRBV28 and TRBJ1-5; 8 bases fit TRBD1. The sample taken for sequencing was peripheral blood. The receptor was derived from a human donor with COVID-19, enrolled during active disease. The donor label of this sample is uncertain. Written as DNA, the CDR3 is TGTGCCAGCAGCGCGACAGGGGCGTGGCAGCCCCAGCATTTT. Its protein is CASSATGAWQPQHF. The full variable domain, completed using reference TRBV28 and TRBJ1-5, is DVKVTQSSRYLVKRTGEKVFLECVQDMDHENMFWYRQDPGLGLRLIYFSYDVKMKEKGDIPEGYSVSREKKERFSLILESASTNQTSMYLCASSATGAWQPQHFGDGTRLSIL.